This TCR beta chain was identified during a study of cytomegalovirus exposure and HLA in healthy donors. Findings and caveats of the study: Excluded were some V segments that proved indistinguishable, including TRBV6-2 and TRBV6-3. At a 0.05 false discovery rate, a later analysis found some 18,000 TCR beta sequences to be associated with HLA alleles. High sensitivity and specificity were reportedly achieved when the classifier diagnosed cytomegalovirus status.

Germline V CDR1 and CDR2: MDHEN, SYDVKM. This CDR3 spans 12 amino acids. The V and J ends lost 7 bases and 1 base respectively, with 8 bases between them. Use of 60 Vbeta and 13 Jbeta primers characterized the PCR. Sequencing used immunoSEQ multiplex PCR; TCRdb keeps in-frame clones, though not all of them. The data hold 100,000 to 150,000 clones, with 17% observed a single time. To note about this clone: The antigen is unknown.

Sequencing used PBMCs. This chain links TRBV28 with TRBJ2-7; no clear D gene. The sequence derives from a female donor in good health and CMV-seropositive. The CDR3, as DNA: TGTGCCAGCATGGCTGCATCCTACGAGCAGTACTTC. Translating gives CASMAASYEQYF.